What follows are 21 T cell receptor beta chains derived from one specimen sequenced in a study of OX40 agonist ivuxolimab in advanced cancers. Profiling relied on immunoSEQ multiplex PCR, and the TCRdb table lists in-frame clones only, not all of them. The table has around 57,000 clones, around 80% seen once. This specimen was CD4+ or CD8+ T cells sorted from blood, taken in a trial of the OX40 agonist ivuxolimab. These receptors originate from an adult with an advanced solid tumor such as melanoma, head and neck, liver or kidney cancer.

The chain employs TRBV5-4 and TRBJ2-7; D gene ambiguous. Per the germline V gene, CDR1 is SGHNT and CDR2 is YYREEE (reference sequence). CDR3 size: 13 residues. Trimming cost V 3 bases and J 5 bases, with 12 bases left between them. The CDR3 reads CASSSLSRDEQYF. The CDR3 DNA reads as TGTGCCAGCAGCTCGTTGTCCCGGGACGAGCAGTACTTC.

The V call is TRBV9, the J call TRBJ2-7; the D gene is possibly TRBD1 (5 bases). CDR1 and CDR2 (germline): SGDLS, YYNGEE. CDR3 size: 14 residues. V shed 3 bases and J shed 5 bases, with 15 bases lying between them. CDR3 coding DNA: TGTGCCAGCAGCGCACAGGTTGGCGGCGACGAGCAGTACTTC. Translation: CASSAQVGGDEQYF.

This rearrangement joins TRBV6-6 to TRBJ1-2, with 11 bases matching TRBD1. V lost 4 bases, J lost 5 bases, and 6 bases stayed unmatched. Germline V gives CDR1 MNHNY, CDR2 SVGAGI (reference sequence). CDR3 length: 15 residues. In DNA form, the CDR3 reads TGTGCCAGCAGTTCCGGGACAGGGGGACGTTATGGCTACACCTTC. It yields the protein CASSSGTGGRYGYTF.

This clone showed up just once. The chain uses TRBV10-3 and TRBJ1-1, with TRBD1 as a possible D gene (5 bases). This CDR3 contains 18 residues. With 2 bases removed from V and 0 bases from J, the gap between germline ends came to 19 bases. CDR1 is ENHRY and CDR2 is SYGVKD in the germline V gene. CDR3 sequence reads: CAISEAQGAGSMNTEAFF. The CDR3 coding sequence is TGTGCCATCAGTGAGGCCCAGGGAGCTGGAAGCATGAACACTGAAGCTTTCTTT.

CDR3 in DNA: TGCGCCAGCCGCACAGTGGCGGGAAACACCGGGGAGCTGTTTTTT. This translates into CASRTVAGNTGELFF. The chain couples TRBV5-1 to TRBJ2-2, with a weak D call TRBD2 (6 bases). The CDR3 is 15 residues long. The germline V gene has CDR1 SGHRS and CDR2 YFSETQ. The V end lost 7 bases, the J end lost 2 bases, and 15 bases lay between the germline ends.

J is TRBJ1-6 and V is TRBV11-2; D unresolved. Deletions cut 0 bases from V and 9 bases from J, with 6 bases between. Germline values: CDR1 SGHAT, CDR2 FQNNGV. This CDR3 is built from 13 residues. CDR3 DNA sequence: TGTGCCAGCAGCTTAGACTTGGTTTCACCCCTCCACTTT. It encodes CASSLDLVSPLHF.

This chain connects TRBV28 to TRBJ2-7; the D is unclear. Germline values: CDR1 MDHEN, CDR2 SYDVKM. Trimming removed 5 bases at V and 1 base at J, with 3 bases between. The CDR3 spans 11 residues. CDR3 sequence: CASSGSYEQYF. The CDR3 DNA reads TGTGCCAGCAGTGGATCCTACGAGCAGTACTTC.

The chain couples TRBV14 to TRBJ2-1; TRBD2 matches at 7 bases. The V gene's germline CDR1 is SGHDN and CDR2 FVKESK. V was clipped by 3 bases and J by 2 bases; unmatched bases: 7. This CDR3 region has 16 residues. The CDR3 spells CASSHFGGGTYNEQFF. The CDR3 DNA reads TGTGCCAGCAGCCATTTTGGCGGGGGAACCTACAATGAGCAGTTCTTC.

The CDR3 nucleotides read TGCGCCAGCAGCAGATCCCCATCCACTAGCGGGGCCACCTTTAATGAGCAGTTCTTC. This encodes CASSRSPSTSGATFNEQFF. The chain couples TRBV5-1 to TRBJ2-1, with 10 nucleotides matching TRBD2. Per germline, CDR1 SGHRS and CDR2 YFSETQ. The CDR3 is 19 residues long. V shed 4 bases and J 7 bases; nucleotides not matched to a gene: 20.

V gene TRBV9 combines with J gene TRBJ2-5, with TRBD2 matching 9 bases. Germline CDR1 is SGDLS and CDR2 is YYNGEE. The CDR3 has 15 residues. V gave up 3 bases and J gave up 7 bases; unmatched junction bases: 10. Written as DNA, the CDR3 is TGTGCCAGCAGCGGCAGGCGGGGGGGGCCGGGGACCCAGTACTTC. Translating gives CASSGRRGGPGTQYF. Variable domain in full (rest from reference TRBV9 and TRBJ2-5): DSGVTQTPKHLITATGQRVTLRCSPRSGDLSVYWYQQSLDQGLQFLIQYYNGEERAKGNILERFSAQQFPDLHSELNLSSLELGDSALYFCASSGRRGGPGTQYFGPGTRLLVL.

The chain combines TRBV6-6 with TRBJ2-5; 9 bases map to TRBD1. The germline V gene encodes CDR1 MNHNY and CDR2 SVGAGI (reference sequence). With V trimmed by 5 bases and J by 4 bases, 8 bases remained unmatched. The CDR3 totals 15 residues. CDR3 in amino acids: CASSPAGQGTETQYF. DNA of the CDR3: TGTGCCAGCAGTCCCGCGGGACAGGGTACAGAGACCCAGTACTTC.

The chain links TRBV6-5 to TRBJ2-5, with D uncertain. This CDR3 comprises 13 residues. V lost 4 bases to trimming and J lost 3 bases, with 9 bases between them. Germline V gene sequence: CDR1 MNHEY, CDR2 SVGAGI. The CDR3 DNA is TGTGCCAGCAGTTGGCGGACGGAAGAGACCCAGTACTTC. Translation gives CASSWRTEETQYF.

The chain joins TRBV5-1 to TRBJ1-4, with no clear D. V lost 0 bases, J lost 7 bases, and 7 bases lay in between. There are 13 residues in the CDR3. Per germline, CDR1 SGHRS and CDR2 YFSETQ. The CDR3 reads CASSLDLFEKLFF. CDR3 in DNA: TGCGCCAGCAGCTTGGATCTATTTGAAAAACTGTTTTTT.

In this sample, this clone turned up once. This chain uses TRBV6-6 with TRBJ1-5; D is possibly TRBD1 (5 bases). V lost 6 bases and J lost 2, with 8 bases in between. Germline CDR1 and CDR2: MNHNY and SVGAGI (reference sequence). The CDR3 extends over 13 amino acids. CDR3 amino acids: CASRGDGNQPQHF. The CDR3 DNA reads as TGTGCCAGCAGAGGGGATGGCAATCAGCCCCAGCATTTT.

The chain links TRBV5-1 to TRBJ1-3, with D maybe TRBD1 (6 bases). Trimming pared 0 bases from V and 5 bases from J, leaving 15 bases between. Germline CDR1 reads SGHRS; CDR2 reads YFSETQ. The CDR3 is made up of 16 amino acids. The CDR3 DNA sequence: TGCGCCAGCAGCTTGGATTTACAGGGACCAAGAAACACCATATATTTT. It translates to CASSLDLQGPRNTIYF.

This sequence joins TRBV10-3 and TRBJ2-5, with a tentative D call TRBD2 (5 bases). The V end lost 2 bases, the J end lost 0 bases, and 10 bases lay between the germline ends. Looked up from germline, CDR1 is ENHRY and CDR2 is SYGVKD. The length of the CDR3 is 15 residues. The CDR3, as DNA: TGTGCCATCAGTGAGGCTACGGACTACCAAGAGACCCAGTACTTC. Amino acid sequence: CAISEATDYQETQYF.

The CDR3 nucleotides are TGCAGCGTTACAGACAGGGGCCAAGAGACCCAGTACTTC. Translating gives CSVTDRGQETQYF. This chain connects TRBV29-1 to TRBJ2-5, with 8 bases matching TRBD1. The germline gives CDR1 SQVTM, CDR2 ANQGSEA. The V gene end was trimmed by 5 bases and the J gene end by 1 base; junction bases not matched to a gene: 3. The CDR3 extends over 13 amino acids.

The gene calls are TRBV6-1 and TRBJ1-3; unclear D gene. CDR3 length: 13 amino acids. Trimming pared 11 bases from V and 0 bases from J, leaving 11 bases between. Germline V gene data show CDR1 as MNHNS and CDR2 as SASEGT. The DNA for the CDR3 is TGTGCCGGCCGGAGGAGCTCTGGAAACACCATATATTTT. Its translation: CAGRRSSGNTIYF.

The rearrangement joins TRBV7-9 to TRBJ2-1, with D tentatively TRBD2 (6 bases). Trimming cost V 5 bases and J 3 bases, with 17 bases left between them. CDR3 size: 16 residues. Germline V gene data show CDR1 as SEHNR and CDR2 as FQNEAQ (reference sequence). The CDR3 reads CASSLAGGGIYNEQFF. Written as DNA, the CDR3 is TGTGCCAGCAGCCTCGCCGGGGGAGGAATCTACAATGAGCAGTTCTTC. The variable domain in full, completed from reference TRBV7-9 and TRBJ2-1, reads DTGVSQNPRHKITKRGQNVTFRCDPISEHNRLYWYRQTLGQGPEFLTYFQNEAQLEKSRLLSDRFSAERPKGSFSTLEIQRTEQGDSAMYLCASSLAGGGIYNEQFFGPGTRLTVL.

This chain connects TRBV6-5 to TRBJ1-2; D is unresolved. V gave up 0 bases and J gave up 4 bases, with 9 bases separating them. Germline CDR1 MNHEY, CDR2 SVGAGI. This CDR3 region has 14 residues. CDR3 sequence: CASSYSRSVYGYTF. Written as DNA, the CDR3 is TGTGCCAGCAGTTACTCGAGATCGGTCTATGGCTACACCTTC.

Here the CDR3 DNA reads TGCGCCAGCAGCACCGGGACAGGGGGCGTCTCTGGGGCCAACGTCCTGACTTTC. This sequence encodes CASSTGTGGVSGANVLTF. V gene TRBV5-1 combines with J gene TRBJ2-6; 12 bases align to TRBD1. Germline V CDR1 and CDR2: SGHRS, YFSETQ. Germline trimming cut 4 bases from V and 0 bases from J; bases unmatched to any gene: 5. The CDR3 covers 18 residues. Looking up the rest from reference TRBV5-1 and TRBJ2-6 gives the full variable domain: KAGVTQTPRYLIKTRGQQVTLSCSPISGHRSVSWYQQTPGQGLQFLFEYFSETQRNKGNFPGRFSGRQFSNSRSEMNVSTLELGDSALYLCASSTGTGGVSGANVLTFGAGSRLTVL.